The text below deals with one T cell receptor (beta chain). This specimen comes from a study of radiotherapy plus CTLA-4 blockade in lung cancer. The protocol was immunoSEQ multiplex PCR, while the TCRdb copy is restricted to in-frame clones and leaves out a portion. This table has under 40,000 clones, less than 75% appearing once. This CDR3 comprises 14 residues. CDR1 and CDR2 from the germline V gene are MNHNS and SASEGT. V was clipped by 6 bases and J by 3 bases, with 15 bases between them. Here the sequenced sample was peripheral blood, taken from a patient treated with radiotherapy plus ipilimumab. The clonotype comes from a human donor with non-small cell lung cancer who had stable disease on radiotherapy plus ipilimumab. V and J are TRBV6-1 and TRBJ2-7; a weak D match, TRBD1 (5 bases). Written as DNA, the CDR3 is TGTGCCAGCAGGTTCAGGGTGCTTCTCTACGAGCAGTACTTC. The encoded protein is CASRFRVLLYEQYF.